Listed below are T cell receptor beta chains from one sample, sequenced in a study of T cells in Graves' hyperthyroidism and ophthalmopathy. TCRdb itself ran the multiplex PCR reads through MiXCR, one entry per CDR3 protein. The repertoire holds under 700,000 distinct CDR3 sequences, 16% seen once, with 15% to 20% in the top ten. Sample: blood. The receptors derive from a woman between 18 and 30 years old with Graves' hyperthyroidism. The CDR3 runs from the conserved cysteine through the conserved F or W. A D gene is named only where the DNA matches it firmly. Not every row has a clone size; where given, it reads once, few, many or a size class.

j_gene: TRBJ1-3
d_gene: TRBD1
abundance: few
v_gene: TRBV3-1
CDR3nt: TGTGCCAGCAGCCAAATGGAAGGGACAGGGACAGGAAACACCATATATTTT
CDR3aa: CASSQMEGTGTGNTIYF

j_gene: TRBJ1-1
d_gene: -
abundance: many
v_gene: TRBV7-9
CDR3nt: TGTGCCAGCAGCTTAGGCAATGGTGTGAACACTGAAGCTTTCTTT
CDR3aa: CASSLGNGVNTEAFF

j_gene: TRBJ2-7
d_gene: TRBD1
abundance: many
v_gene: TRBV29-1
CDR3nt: TGCAGCGCCTGGACAGGGAGCCACGAGCAGTACTTC
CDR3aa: CSAWTGSHEQYF

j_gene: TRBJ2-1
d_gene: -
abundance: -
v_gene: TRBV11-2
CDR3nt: TGTGCCAGCAGCTGGGTCTTATACAATGAGCAGTTCTTC
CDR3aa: CASSWVLYNEQFF

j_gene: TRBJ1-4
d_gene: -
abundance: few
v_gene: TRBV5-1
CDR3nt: TGCGCCAGCAGCCCGGGTTCACAGGCAGGGACTGGAAAACTGTTTTTT
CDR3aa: CASSPGSQAGTGKLFF

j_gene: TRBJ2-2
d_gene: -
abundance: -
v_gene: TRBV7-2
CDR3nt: TGTGCCAGCAGCACGGGCCACGGGGCCGGGGAGCTGTTTTTT
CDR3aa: CASSTGHGAGELFF

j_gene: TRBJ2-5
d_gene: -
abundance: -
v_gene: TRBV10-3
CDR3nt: TGTGCCATCAGGGGACAAAGTTCTGAGACCCAGTACTTC
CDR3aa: CAIRGQSSETQYF

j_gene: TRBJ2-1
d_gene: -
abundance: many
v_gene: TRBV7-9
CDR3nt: TGTGCCAGCAGCTTAATCTTAAGACGGGGCCTTGAATACAATGAGCAGTTCTTC
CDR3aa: CASSLILRRGLEYNEQFF

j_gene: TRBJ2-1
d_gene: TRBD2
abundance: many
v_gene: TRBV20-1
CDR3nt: TGCAGTGCTAGGGATAGCGGGGGGGCGTTTGAGCAGTTCTTC
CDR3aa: CSARDSGGAFEQFF

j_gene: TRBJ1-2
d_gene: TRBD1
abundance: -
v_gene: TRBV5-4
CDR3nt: TGTGCCAGCAGCTTGGCTGGGACAGGGAGTAACTATGGCTACACCTTC
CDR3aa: CASSLAGTGSNYGYTF

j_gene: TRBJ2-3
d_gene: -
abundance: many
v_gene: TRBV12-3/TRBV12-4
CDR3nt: TGTGCCAGCAGTTTATTGGGGGCTCTCACAGATACGCAGTATTTT
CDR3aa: CASSLLGALTDTQYF

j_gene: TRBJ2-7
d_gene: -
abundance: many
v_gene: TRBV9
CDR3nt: TGTGCCAGCAGCGTAGGAGTGGTCGGCGAGCAGTACTTC
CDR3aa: CASSVGVVGEQYF

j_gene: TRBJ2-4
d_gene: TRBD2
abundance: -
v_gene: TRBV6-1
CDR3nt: TGTGCCAGCATACCACCGGGACTAGCGGGAGTCGGGGCAAAACGCATTCAGTACTTC
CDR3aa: CASIPPGLAGVGAKRIQYF

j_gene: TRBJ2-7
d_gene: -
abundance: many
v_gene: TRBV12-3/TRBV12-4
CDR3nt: TGTGCCAGCACCTTGACCGGTAGCTCCTACGAGCAGTACTTC
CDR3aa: CASTLTGSSYEQYF

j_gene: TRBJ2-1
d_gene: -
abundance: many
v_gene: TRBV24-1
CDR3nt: TGTGCCACCAGTGAGGCCTTGTCCGGGACTCGGCAGTTCTTC
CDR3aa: CATSEALSGTRQFF

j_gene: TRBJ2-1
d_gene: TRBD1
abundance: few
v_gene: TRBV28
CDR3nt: TGTGCCAGCAGTCCACAGACAGGGCACAATGAGCAGTTCTTC
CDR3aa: CASSPQTGHNEQFF

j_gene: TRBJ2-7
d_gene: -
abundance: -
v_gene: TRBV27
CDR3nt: TGTGCCAGCAGCCCGGGACACCTTGCCTACGAGCAGTACTTC
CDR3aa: CASSPGHLAYEQYF

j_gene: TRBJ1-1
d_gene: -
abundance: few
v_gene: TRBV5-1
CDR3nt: TGCGCCAGCAGCTTGACGGGGGTTTTGACTGAAGCTTTCTTT
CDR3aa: CASSLTGVLTEAFF

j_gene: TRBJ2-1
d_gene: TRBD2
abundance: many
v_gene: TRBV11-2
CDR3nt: TGTGCCAGCAGCCCCGGGACTAGCGGGAGGGAGCAGTTCTTC
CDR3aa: CASSPGTSGREQFF

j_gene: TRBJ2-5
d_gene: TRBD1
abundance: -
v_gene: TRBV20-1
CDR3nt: TGCAGTGCTGGACAGGCGGCGGTCGAAGAGACCCAGTACTTC
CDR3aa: CSAGQAAVEETQYF

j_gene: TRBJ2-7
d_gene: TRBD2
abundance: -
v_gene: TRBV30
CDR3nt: TGTGCCTGGAGACCTAGGACTAGCGACTCCTACGAGCTGTACTTC
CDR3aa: CAWRPRTSDSYELYF

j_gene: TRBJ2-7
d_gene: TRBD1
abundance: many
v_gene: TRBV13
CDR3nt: TGTGCCAGCAGCTGCCCAGGGACAGGGGGTTTAACGGGAGATGAGCAGTACTTC
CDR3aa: CASSCPGTGGLTGDEQYF

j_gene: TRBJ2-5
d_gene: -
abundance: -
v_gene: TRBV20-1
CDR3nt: TGCAGTGCTAGAGTCTCACAAGAGACCCAGTACTTC
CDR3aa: CSARVSQETQYF

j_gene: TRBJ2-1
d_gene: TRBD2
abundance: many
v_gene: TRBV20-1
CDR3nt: TGCAGTGCTAGACTAGCGGACAATGAGCAGTTCTTC
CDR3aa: CSARLADNEQFF

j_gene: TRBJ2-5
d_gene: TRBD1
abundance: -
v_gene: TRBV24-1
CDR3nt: TGTGCCACCAGGGGGACAGGCCAAGCGACCCAGTACTTC
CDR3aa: CATRGTGQATQYF

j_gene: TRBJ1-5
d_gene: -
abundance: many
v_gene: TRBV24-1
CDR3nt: TGTGCCACCAGTGAGGACAGAGTCGATCAGCCCCAGCATTTT
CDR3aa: CATSEDRVDQPQHF

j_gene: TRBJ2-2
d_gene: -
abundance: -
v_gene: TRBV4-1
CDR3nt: TGCGCCAGCAGCCGGATAGGAGGAAACACCGGGGAGCTGTTTTTT
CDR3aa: CASSRIGGNTGELFF

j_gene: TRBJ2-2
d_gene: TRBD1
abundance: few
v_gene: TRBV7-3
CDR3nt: TGTGCCAGCAGGGAGGGGACAGGGGGAACCGGGGAGCTGTTTTTT
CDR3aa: CASREGTGGTGELFF

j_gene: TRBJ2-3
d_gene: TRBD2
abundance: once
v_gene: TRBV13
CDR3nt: TGTGCCAGCACCCATTTCGGCGGGGGGGGAGATACGCAGTATTTT
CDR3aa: CASTHFGGGGDTQYF

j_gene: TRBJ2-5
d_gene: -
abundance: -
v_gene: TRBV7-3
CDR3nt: TGTGCCAGCAGCTTAACTGGCGGGATTCAAGAGACCCAGTACTTC
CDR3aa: CASSLTGGIQETQYF

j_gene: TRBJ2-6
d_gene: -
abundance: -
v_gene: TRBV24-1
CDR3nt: TGTGCCACCAGTGATTCCGTTTCTGGGGCCAACGTCCTGACTTTC
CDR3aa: CATSDSVSGANVLTF

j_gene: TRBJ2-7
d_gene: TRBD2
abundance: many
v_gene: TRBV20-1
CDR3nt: TGCAGTGCTAGAAGTCTAGCGGGTTTTTACGAGCAGTACTTC
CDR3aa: CSARSLAGFYEQYF

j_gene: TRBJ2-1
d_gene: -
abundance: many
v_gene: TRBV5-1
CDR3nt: TGCGCCAGCAGCGGGATAGCGCGGGCCTACAATGAGCAGTTCTTC
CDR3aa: CASSGIARAYNEQFF

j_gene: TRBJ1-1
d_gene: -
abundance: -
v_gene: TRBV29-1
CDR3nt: TGCAGCGTTGGTTTAGGAGTGAACACTGAAGCTTTCTTT
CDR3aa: CSVGLGVNTEAFF

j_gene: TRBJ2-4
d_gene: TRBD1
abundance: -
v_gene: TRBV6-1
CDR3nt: TGTGCCAGCAGCAGGACAGGGGTGGCCAAAAACATTCAGTACTTC
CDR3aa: CASSRTGVAKNIQYF

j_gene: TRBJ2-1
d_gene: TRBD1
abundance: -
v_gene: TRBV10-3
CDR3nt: TGTGCCATCAGGGGACAGGGGGGAAACAATGAGCAGTTCTTC
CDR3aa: CAIRGQGGNNEQFF

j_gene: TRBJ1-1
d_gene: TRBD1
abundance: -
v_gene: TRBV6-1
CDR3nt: TGTGCCAGCAGAACAGGGGGCGAAGCGACTGAAGCTTTCTTT
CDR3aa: CASRTGGEATEAFF

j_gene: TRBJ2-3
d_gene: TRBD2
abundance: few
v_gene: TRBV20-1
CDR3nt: TGCAGTGCTCAAGGAACGGGAGGAGAGGGTACGCAGTATTTT
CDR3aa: CSAQGTGGEGTQYF

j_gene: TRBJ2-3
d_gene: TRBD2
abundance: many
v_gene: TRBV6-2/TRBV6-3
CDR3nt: TGTGCCAGCAGTTTACTGACTAGCGGGGTCGCAGATACGCAGTATTTT
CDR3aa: CASSLLTSGVADTQYF

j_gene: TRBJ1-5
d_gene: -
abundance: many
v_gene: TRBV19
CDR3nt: TGTGCCAGTAGCAGGGACTTTCCCGCCAATCAGCCCCAGCATTTT
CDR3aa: CASSRDFPANQPQHF

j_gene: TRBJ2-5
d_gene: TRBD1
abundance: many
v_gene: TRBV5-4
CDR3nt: TGTGCCAGCAGCACAAGCAAAAGGGGGCGGAGGGAGACCCAGTACTTC
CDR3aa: CASSTSKRGRRETQYF

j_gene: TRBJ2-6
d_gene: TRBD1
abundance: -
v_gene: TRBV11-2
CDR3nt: TGTGCCAGCAGCTCACGACAGGGTTACTCTGGGGCCAACGTCCTGACTTTC
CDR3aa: CASSSRQGYSGANVLTF

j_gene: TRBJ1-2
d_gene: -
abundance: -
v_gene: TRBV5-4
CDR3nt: TGTGCCAGCAGCTTTGGCACCCAGGGCTATGGCTACACCTTC
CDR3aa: CASSFGTQGYGYTF

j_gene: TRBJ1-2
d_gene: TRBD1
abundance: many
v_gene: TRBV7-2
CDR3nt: TGTGCCAGCAGCCCGGACAGGGACTATGGCTACACCTTC
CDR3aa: CASSPDRDYGYTF

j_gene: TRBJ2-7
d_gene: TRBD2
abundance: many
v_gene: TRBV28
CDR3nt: TGTGCCAGCAGGTGGGAGGGCACCTACGAGCAGTACTTC
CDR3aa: CASRWEGTYEQYF

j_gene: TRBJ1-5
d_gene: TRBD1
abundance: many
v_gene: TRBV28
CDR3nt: TGTGCCAGCAGTTTACCCACCAGACAGGGGATCAAGGGAAAATATAGCAATCAGCCCCAGCATTTT
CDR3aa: CASSLPTRQGIKGKYSNQPQHF

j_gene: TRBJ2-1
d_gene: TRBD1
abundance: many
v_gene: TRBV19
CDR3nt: TGTGCCAGTAGTATGCCGGGACAGGGGGCGCGCAATGAGCAGTTCTTC
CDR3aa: CASSMPGQGARNEQFF

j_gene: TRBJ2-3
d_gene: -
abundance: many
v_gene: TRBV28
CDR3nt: TGTGCCAGCAGTTTGGGGGACCCTCGGGATACGCAGTATTTT
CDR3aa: CASSLGDPRDTQYF